The next 10 T cell receptor beta chains were all read from a single sample in a study of early T cells in non-severe SARS-CoV-2 infection. A single record per CDR3 protein comes from TCRdb applying MiXCR to the 5' RACE reads. The table lists approximately 20,000 distinct CDR3 sequences, about 4.2% of them singletons. The specimen was whole blood. These receptors were obtained from an adult who was a healthcare worker with PCR-confirmed SARS-CoV-2 infection or an uninfected control (not recorded which).

The table lists this clonotype with many counts. This rearrangement joins TRBV20-1 to TRBJ1-2; a weak D match, TRBD1 (5 bases). CDR1 and CDR2 from the germline V gene are DFQATT and SNEGSKA (reference sequence). Trimming removed 5 bases at V and 4 bases at J, with 14 bases between. The CDR3 sequence is 13 residues long. CDR3 sequence: CSAWLGTVYGYTF. The CDR3 DNA reads as TGCAGTGCTTGGCTGGGGACTGTCTATGGCTACACCTTC.

Many counts were recorded for this clonotype. The CDR3 DNA sequence: TGCGCCAGCAGCTTCACCCGGGGGAGGGAAGAGACCCAGTACTTC. Translating it yields CASSFTRGREETQYF. This rearrangement joins TRBV5-1 to TRBJ2-5, with TRBD2 matching 7 bases. The V gene end was trimmed by 2 bases and the J gene end by 3 bases; junction bases not matched to a gene: 7. This CDR3 contains 15 residues. Germline V CDR1 and CDR2: SGHRS, YFSETQ.

Many counts were recorded for this clonotype. This chain links TRBV6-5 with TRBJ2-7, with 11 bases that match TRBD2. The germline gives CDR1 MNHEY, CDR2 SVGAGI. The CDR3 spans 14 residues. Trimming cost V 7 bases and J 7 bases; bases outside gene matches: 9. This CDR3 is CASTRLAGTGEQYF. As DNA, the CDR3 is TGTGCCAGCACCCGACTAGCGGGGACGGGAGAGCAGTACTTC.

This clonotype was observed many times. The V call is TRBV29-1, the J call TRBJ1-2; maybe TRBD1 (5 bases). Deletions cut 3 bases from V and 8 bases from J, with 13 bases between. The CDR3 extends over 12 amino acids. The germline V gene encodes CDR1 SQVTM and CDR2 ANQGSEA. The CDR3 coding sequence is TGCAGCGTTGACGTCGGGGCTCGCGGCTACACCTTC. It encodes CSVDVGARGYTF.

The chain is built from TRBV5-1 and TRBJ2-5; D possibly corresponds to TRBD2 (5 bases). The V gene's germline CDR1 is SGHRS and CDR2 YFSETQ. CDR3 length: 15 residues. V lost 2 bases and J lost 5, with 16 bases in between. DNA of the CDR3: TGCGCCAGCAGCTTTGCGGGCGGTCGCGGGGAGACCCAGTACTTC. This codes for CASSFAGGRGETQYF. Supplemented by reference TRBV5-1 and TRBJ2-5, the full variable domain reads KAGVTQTPRYLIKTRGQQVTLSCSPISGHRSVSWYQQTPGQGLQFLFEYFSETQRNKGNFPGRFSGRQFSNSRSEMNVSTLELGDSALYLCASSFAGGRGETQYFGPGTRLLVL.

Relative to its sample, this clonotype is medium-sized. V and J are TRBV7-2 and TRBJ1-5; D possibly corresponds to TRBD1 (5 bases). The germline gives CDR1 SGHTA, CDR2 FQGNSA. The CDR3 runs 14 residues. With 1 base removed from V and 2 bases from J, the gap between germline ends came to 6 bases. Here the CDR3 DNA reads TGTGCCAGCAGCTTAGGGGGGGGCAATCAGCCCCAGCATTTT. The encoded protein is CASSLGGGNQPQHF.

This clonotype was counted once. The chain has TRBV3-1 and TRBJ1-5; TRBD1 aligns across 7 bases. Germline V gene lookup returns CDR1 LGHDT and CDR2 YNNKEL (reference sequence). The CDR3 extends over 14 amino acids. Trimming cost V 6 bases and J 4 bases; bases outside gene matches: 6. CDR3 in amino acids: CASSTTGRNQPQHF. The CDR3 coding sequence is TGTGCCAGCAGTACGACAGGGCGAAATCAGCCCCAGCATTTT.

By its share, this clonotype is medium-sized (0.01 to 0.1%). The chain is built from TRBV12-3 or TRBV12-4 and TRBJ2-7, with 8 bases fitting TRBD2. The length of the CDR3 is 13 residues. Trimming removed 6 bases from V and 6 bases from J; junction bases left unmatched: 7. The CDR3 coding sequence is TGTGCCAGCAGGCTCGCGGGGGGTGGCGAGCAGTACTTC. This gives the protein CASRLAGGGEQYF.

In this sample, this clonotype turned up a few times. The chain couples TRBV6-5 to TRBJ2-7, with 8 nucleotides matching TRBD1. The CDR3 length is 16 residues. The V gene end was trimmed by 6 bases and the J gene end by 2 bases; junction bases not matched to a gene: 12. The germline gives CDR1 MNHEY, CDR2 SVGAGI. The CDR3 sequence: CASSKTDRGWPYEQYF. CDR3 in DNA: TGTGCCAGCAGCAAAACCGACAGGGGATGGCCCTACGAGCAGTACTTC.

The chain couples TRBV14 to TRBJ2-7; TRBD1 aligns across 8 bases. The CDR3 extends over 16 amino acids. The germline gives CDR1 SGHDN, CDR2 FVKESK. V gave up 4 bases and J gave up 0 bases; unmatched junction bases: 8. Here the CDR3 reads CASSPTRQGFSYEQYF. The CDR3 bases are TGTGCCAGCAGCCCTACCCGACAGGGGTTCTCCTACGAGCAGTACTTC.